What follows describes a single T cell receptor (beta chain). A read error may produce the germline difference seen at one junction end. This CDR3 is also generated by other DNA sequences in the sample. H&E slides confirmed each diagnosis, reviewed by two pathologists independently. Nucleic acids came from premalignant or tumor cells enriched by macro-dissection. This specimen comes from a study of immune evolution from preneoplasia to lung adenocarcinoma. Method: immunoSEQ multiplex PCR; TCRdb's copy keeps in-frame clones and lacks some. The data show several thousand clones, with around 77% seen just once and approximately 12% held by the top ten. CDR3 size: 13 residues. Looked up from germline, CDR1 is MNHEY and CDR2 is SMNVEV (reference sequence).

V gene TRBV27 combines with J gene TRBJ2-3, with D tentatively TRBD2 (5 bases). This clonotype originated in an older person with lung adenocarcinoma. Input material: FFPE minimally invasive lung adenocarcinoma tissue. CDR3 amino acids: CASSERWADTQYF. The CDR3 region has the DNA TGTGCCAGCAGTGAGCGGTGGGCAGATACGCAATATTTT.